The next 3 T cell receptor beta chains were all read from a single sample in a study of CD8 T cells in Susac syndrome (dated by TCRdb to the late 2010s). Library prep was done by the immunoSEQ multiplex PCR assay. RNA was extracted using the RNeasy kit, and roughly 0.45 to 1 ug of the RNA was reverse transcribed with random hexamers. Through fastp at Q25 and MiXCR, TCRdb rebuilt clones from the public reads, retaining in-frame beta chains. Merged by CDR3 protein, the rows form single entries marked with the most common genes and DNA. The sample contains about 69,000 distinct CDR3 sequences, roughly 90% of them found a single time. In total, the top ten clones hold roughly 0.49% of the sample. The sample comprised CD8+ T cells from PBMCs. These receptor sequences come from a human donor with multiple sclerosis.

The chain employs TRBV9 and TRBJ2-6, with D unclear. Looked up from germline, CDR1 is SGDLS and CDR2 is YYNGEE. Between the trimmed V and J ends, which lost 3 bases and 4 bases, there was a span of 5 bases. The CDR3 extends over 13 amino acids. CDR3: CASSGSGANVLTF. Here the CDR3 DNA reads TGTGCCAGCAGCGGATCCGGGGCCAACGTCCTGACTTTC.

The V and J genes are TRBV6-5 and TRBJ2-7; D not resolved. V gave up 5 bases and J gave up 2 bases, with 16 bases separating them. Germline-derived CDR1 and CDR2 are MNHEY and SVGAGI. This CDR3 spans 15 amino acids. CDR3 amino acids: CASSQKIKGPYEQYF. The CDR3 DNA reads TGTGCCAGCAGTCAAAAAATCAAAGGGCCCTACGAGCAGTACTTC.

The V gene is TRBV7-2, the J gene TRBJ2-2, with 7 bases identical to TRBD2. V lost 3 bases, J lost 2 bases, and 3 bases stayed unmatched. The V gene's germline CDR1 is SGHTA and CDR2 FQGNSA. CDR3 length: 15 residues. DNA of the CDR3: TGTGCCAGCAGCTTGGGCGGGAGTAACACCGGGGAGCTGTTTTTT. It specifies CASSLGGSNTGELFF.